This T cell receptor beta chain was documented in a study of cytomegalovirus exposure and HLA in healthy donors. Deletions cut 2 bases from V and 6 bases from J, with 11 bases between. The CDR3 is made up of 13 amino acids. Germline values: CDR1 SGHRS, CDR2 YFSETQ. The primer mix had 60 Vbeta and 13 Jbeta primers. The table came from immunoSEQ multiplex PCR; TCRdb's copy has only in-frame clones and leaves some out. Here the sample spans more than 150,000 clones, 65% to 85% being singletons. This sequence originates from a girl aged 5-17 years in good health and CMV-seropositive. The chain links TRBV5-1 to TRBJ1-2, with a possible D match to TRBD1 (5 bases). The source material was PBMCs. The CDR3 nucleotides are TGCGCCAGCAGCTTCGGCAGGGCCAATGGCTACACCTTC. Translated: CASSFGRANGYTF.